The next 26 T cell receptor beta chains were all read from a single sample in a study of T cells in Graves' hyperthyroidism and ophthalmopathy. Amplified regions were TCR beta CDR3 sequences from RNA transcripts. In the first-round RT-PCR of the TCR CDR3, the HTBI primer set was used. TCRdb independently ran MiXCR on the multiplex PCR reads; one entry per CDR3 protein. The data hold around 700,000 distinct CDR3 sequences, with 15% to 20% observed a single time. Sequencing used blood. All receptors derive from a woman in her fifties or sixties with Graves' hyperthyroidism that later progressed to Graves' ophthalmopathy.

This clonotype was seen more than once but under ten times. V is TRBV7-8 and J is TRBJ1-2; D ambiguous. The CDR3 extends over 13 amino acids. The V gene lost 5 bases and the J gene lost 3 bases, with 10 bases spanning the gap. CDR1 is SGHVS and CDR2 is FQNEAQ in the germline V gene. CDR3 region: CASSVTAYYGYTF. CDR3 nucleotides: TGTGCCAGCAGCGTCACAGCATACTATGGCTACACCTTC.

The genes are TRBV20-1 and TRBJ1-1, with 7 positions matching TRBD1. There are 15 residues in the CDR3. Germline V CDR1 and CDR2: DFQATT, SNEGSKA (reference sequence). V shed 0 bases and J 0 bases; nucleotides not matched to a gene: 4. For the CDR3, the DNA is TGCAGTGCTAGAGATCGGACAGGAATGAACACTGAAGCTTTCTTT. This translates into CSARDRTGMNTEAFF.

This clonotype was detected only a few times. The J gene is TRBJ2-5, the V gene TRBV19; D is perhaps TRBD1 (5 bases). Germline V gives CDR1 LNHDA, CDR2 SQIVND (reference sequence). The CDR3 spans 13 residues. Trimming took 5 bases from V and 6 from J, leaving 13 bases between them. The CDR3 nucleotides are TGTGCCAGTAGTGATTCAGGGTTTCAGACCCAGTACTTC. Translation: CASSDSGFQTQYF.

This clonotype was counted between two and nine times. The chain joins TRBV10-1 to TRBJ1-6; TRBD1 matches at 10 bases. The germline gives CDR1 WNHNN, CDR2 SYGVQD (reference sequence). Trimming cost V 6 bases and J 7 bases; bases outside gene matches: 6. CDR3 length equals 15 residues. The CDR3 region is CASRKTGGWNSPLHF. Here the CDR3 DNA reads TGCGCCAGCAGGAAGACAGGGGGCTGGAATTCACCCCTCCACTTT.

The chain has TRBV5-1 and TRBJ2-2, with TRBD1 as a possible D gene (5 bases). The germline V and J ends were trimmed by 4 bases and 2 bases, with 12 bases remaining between them. Germline V gene data show CDR1 as SGHRS and CDR2 as YFSETQ. The CDR3 contains 15 residues. CDR3 sequence: CASSSRRENTGELFF. CDR3 coding DNA: TGCGCCAGCAGCAGCCGCAGGGAAAACACCGGGGAGCTGTTTTTT. The complete variable domain, with remaining parts taken from reference TRBV5-1 and TRBJ2-2, reads KAGVTQTPRYLIKTRGQQVTLSCSPISGHRSVSWYQQTPGQGLQFLFEYFSETQRNKGNFPGRFSGRQFSNSRSEMNVSTLELGDSALYLCASSSRRENTGELFFGEGSRLTVL.

This clonotype was seen more than once but under ten times. The chain carries TRBV7-9 and TRBJ1-1; D call uncertain. Germline CDR1 is SEHNR and CDR2 is FQNEAQ (reference sequence). Between the trimmed V and J ends, which lost 1 base and 7 bases, there was a span of 10 bases. The CDR3 runs to 13 residues. The CDR3 nucleotides read TGTGCCAGCAGCTTAGAATTGGCAGTTGAAGCTTTCTTT. Protein: CASSLELAVEAFF.

The chain combines TRBV15 with TRBJ1-2; D remains ambiguous. The V gene's germline CDR1 is LNHNV and CDR2 YYDKDF (reference sequence). With 0 bases removed from V and 3 bases from J, the gap between germline ends came to 2 bases. The CDR3 has 12 amino acids. The CDR3 here is CATSRDYYGYTF. The CDR3 bases are TGTGCCACCAGCAGAGATTACTATGGCTACACCTTC.

This clonotype was observed a few times. J is TRBJ1-1 and V is TRBV29-1; the match to TRBD1 covers 8 bases. Trimming cost V 0 bases and J 7 bases; bases outside gene matches: 10. Germline assignment: CDR1 SQVTM and CDR2 ANQGSEA. The CDR3 is 15 residues long. The CDR3 DNA follows: TGCAGCGTTGAAGATCCAAACGGACAGGGTATTGAAGCTTTCTTT. Translated: CSVEDPNGQGIEAFF.

The chain recombines TRBV5-1 with TRBJ1-1; perhaps TRBD1 as D (5 bases). CDR3 length equals 14 residues. V lost 0 bases and J lost 6, with 12 bases in between. The germline gives CDR1 SGHRS, CDR2 YFSETQ. This chain's CDR3 is CASSLEVGQSEAFF. The CDR3 coding sequence is TGCGCCAGCAGCTTGGAGGTCGGACAATCTGAAGCTTTCTTT. Complete variable domain (other parts from reference TRBV5-1 and TRBJ1-1): KAGVTQTPRYLIKTRGQQVTLSCSPISGHRSVSWYQQTPGQGLQFLFEYFSETQRNKGNFPGRFSGRQFSNSRSEMNVSTLELGDSALYLCASSLEVGQSEAFFGQGTRLTVV.

This chain links TRBV19 with TRBJ1-1, with a weak D call TRBD1 (6 bases). This CDR3 spans 12 amino acids. The V end was cut by 11 bases, the J end by 0 bases, with 10 bases between. The germline V gene encodes CDR1 LNHDA and CDR2 SQIVND (reference sequence). The CDR3 sequence: CAVRGLNTEAFF. CDR3 DNA: TGTGCCGTCAGGGGACTGAACACTGAAGCTTTCTTT.

This clonotype appeared a few times. V is TRBV3-1 and J is TRBJ1-4; D is ambiguous. V was trimmed by 1 base and J by 8 bases, leaving 11 bases between them. Per the germline V gene, CDR1 is LGHDT and CDR2 is YNNKEL (reference sequence). The CDR3 is 14 residues long. The CDR3 is CASSQARGREKLFF. CDR3 bases: TGTGCCAGCAGCCAAGCGAGAGGGAGAGAAAAACTGTTTTTT.

The table lists this clonotype with a few counts. V and J are TRBV3-1 and TRBJ2-1; 8 bases agree with TRBD2. Trimming took 4 bases from V and 7 from J; bases not matched to a gene: 15. This CDR3 comprises 17 residues. The germline V gene encodes CDR1 LGHDT and CDR2 YNNKEL (reference sequence). The CDR3 DNA reads as TGTGCCAGCAGCCGCCGGCTGGCCGGGGGGGGCTCGAATGAGCAGTTCTTC. Translated: CASSRRLAGGGSNEQFF.

This clonotype was observed a few times. The J gene is TRBJ2-7, the V gene TRBV27; 12 nucleotides align to TRBD1. The ends lost 4 bases at V and 3 bases at J; junction bases unmatched: 16. Germline V gives CDR1 MNHEY, CDR2 SMNVEV (reference sequence). The CDR3 sequence is 19 residues long. The CDR3 reads CASSSPRDRGHLGVYEQYF. CDR3 nucleotides: TGTGCCAGCAGTTCGCCCCGGGACAGGGGGCATTTGGGGGTCTACGAGCAGTACTTC.

This clonotype was observed a few times. The chain uses TRBV20-1 and TRBJ2-7; unclear D gene. Germline V CDR1 and CDR2: DFQATT, SNEGSKA (reference sequence). The CDR3 spans 12 residues. The V gene lost 1 base and the J gene lost 2 bases, with 6 bases spanning the gap. DNA of the CDR3: TGCAGTGCTAGAGGAGTCCCCTACGAGCAGTACTTC. Translating it yields CSARGVPYEQYF.

This clonotype was seen at least ten times. This chain connects TRBV20-1 to TRBJ1-6, with 7 bases lining up with TRBD1. Trimming took 3 bases from V and 0 from J; bases not matched to a gene: 2. Germline loops: CDR1 DFQATT, CDR2 SNEGSKA (reference sequence). The CDR3 spans 15 residues. CDR3 nucleotides: TGCAGTGCTAGGGACAGGAGCTCCTATAATTCACCCCTCCACTTT. It translates to CSARDRSSYNSPLHF.

CDR3 sequence (DNA): TGTGCCAGCAGCTTAGTAACTAGCGGGGGGAATGAGCAGTTCTTC. Its translation: CASSLVTSGGNEQFF. This chain connects TRBV7-2 to TRBJ2-1; TRBD2 matches 12 bases. This CDR3 spans 15 amino acids. Germline loops: CDR1 SGHTA, CDR2 FQGNSA. V shed 1 base and J 7 bases; nucleotides not matched to a gene: 2.

As for this clonotype: An end of the junction differs from the germline gene, which may be a read error. The chain carries TRBV7-7 and TRBJ2-3, with 8 bases fitting TRBD2. Germline V CDR1 and CDR2: SSHAT, FNYEAQ (reference sequence). CDR3 size: 15 residues. The CDR3 DNA reads TGTGCTAGCAGCTTAGGGACTAGGGGCACAGATACGCAGTATTTT. This encodes CASSLGTRGTDTQYF.

The chain links TRBV4-1 to TRBJ2-2; D is perhaps TRBD2 (5 bases). Trimming removed 5 bases at V and 1 base at J, with 14 bases between. The CDR3 is 16 amino acids. Germline assignment: CDR1 MGHRA and CDR2 YSYEKL. In DNA, the CDR3 is TGCGCCAGCAGCGATCACGGACTCATGAACACCGGGGAGCTGTTTTTT. Translating it yields CASSDHGLMNTGELFF.

This clonotype was seen a handful of times. In nucleotides, the CDR3 is TGTGCCAGCAGCCTTGCCCGAGCGGGGGGCTCCGAGCAGTACTTC. It encodes CASSLARAGGSEQYF. This rearrangement joins TRBV3-1 to TRBJ2-7; 9 nucleotides agree with TRBD2. Trimming took 4 bases from V and 6 from J; bases not matched to a gene: 10. Germline assignment: CDR1 LGHDT and CDR2 YNNKEL (reference sequence). CDR3 size: 15 residues.

Only a few counts were recorded for this clonotype. The chain carries TRBV12-3 or TRBV12-4 and TRBJ1-6, with a weak D call TRBD1 (6 bases). Trimming took 6 bases from V and 7 from J, leaving 13 bases between them. This CDR3 contains 14 residues. The CDR3 region has the DNA TGTGCCAGCAGCTCCGGGACAAAGAATTCACCCCTCCACTTT. Its translation is CASSSGTKNSPLHF.

A word on this clonotype: A clone one base away is much larger, so this may be a read error. The CDR3 sequence is CASSEAQLRETQHF. The DNA of the CDR3 is TGTGCCAGCAGTGAAGCGCAGTTAAGGGAGACCCAGCACTTC. The J gene is TRBJ2-5, the V gene TRBV6-1; D is possibly TRBD2 (5 bases). This CDR3 region has 14 residues. Per germline, CDR1 MNHNS and CDR2 SASEGT.

This clonotype was counted between two and nine times. The junction and the germline gene differ at one end; a read error may be behind it. The genes are TRBV19 and TRBJ1-1; weak D call: TRBD1 (5 bases). The CDR3 sequence is 13 residues long. Germline CDR1 reads LNHDA; CDR2 reads SQIVND (reference sequence). The CDR3 DNA reads as TGTGCCAGTAGCGAAAACAGGAACACTGAAGCTCTCTTT. This codes for CASSENRNTEALF. Supplemented by reference TRBV19 and TRBJ1-1, the full variable domain reads DGGITQSPKYLFRKEGQNVTLSCEQNLNHDAMYWYRQDPGQGLRLIYYSQIVNDFQKGDIAEGYSVSREKKESFPLTVTSAQKNPTAFYLCASSENRNTEALFGQGTRLTVV.

This chain links TRBV25-1 with TRBJ2-7; D is possibly TRBD1 (5 bases). The germline gives CDR1 MGHDK, CDR2 SYGVNS. This CDR3 has 16 amino acids. V shed 1 base and J shed 6 bases, with 19 bases lying between them. The CDR3 bases are TGTGCCAGCAGTGAATTAAACCCCAGGGTTTGGAGCGAGCAGTACTTC. Residues: CASSELNPRVWSEQYF.

This chain links TRBV6-1 with TRBJ2-1; 11 bases fit TRBD2. Germline trimming cut 11 bases from V and 5 bases from J; bases unmatched to any gene: 5. Germline CDR1 and CDR2: MNHNS and SASEGT. The CDR3 consists of 13 residues. CDR3 region: CAGGTSGHNEQFF. DNA for the CDR3: TGTGCCGGGGGGACTAGCGGTCACAATGAGCAGTTCTTC.

The genes are TRBV3-1 and TRBJ1-1; D uncertain. This CDR3 has 14 amino acids. Germline CDR1 is LGHDT and CDR2 is YNNKEL (reference sequence). V lost 7 bases and J 4 bases, leaving 16 bases between the germline ends. CDR3 bases: TGTGCCAGCACCGCCGATGGGTTGTCCACTGAAGCTTTCTTT. Translating gives CASTADGLSTEAFF.

This clonotype was seen many times. The rearrangement uses TRBV20-1 and TRBJ2-1; 13 bases match TRBD2. Germline V gives CDR1 DFQATT, CDR2 SNEGSKA (reference sequence). The CDR3 is 16 residues long. The ends lost 5 bases at V and 8 bases at J; junction bases unmatched: 12. The CDR3 DNA is TGCAGTGCTGGCGCGACCGGGACTAGCGGGGTCGATGAGCAGTTCTTC. Its protein is CSAGATGTSGVDEQFF.